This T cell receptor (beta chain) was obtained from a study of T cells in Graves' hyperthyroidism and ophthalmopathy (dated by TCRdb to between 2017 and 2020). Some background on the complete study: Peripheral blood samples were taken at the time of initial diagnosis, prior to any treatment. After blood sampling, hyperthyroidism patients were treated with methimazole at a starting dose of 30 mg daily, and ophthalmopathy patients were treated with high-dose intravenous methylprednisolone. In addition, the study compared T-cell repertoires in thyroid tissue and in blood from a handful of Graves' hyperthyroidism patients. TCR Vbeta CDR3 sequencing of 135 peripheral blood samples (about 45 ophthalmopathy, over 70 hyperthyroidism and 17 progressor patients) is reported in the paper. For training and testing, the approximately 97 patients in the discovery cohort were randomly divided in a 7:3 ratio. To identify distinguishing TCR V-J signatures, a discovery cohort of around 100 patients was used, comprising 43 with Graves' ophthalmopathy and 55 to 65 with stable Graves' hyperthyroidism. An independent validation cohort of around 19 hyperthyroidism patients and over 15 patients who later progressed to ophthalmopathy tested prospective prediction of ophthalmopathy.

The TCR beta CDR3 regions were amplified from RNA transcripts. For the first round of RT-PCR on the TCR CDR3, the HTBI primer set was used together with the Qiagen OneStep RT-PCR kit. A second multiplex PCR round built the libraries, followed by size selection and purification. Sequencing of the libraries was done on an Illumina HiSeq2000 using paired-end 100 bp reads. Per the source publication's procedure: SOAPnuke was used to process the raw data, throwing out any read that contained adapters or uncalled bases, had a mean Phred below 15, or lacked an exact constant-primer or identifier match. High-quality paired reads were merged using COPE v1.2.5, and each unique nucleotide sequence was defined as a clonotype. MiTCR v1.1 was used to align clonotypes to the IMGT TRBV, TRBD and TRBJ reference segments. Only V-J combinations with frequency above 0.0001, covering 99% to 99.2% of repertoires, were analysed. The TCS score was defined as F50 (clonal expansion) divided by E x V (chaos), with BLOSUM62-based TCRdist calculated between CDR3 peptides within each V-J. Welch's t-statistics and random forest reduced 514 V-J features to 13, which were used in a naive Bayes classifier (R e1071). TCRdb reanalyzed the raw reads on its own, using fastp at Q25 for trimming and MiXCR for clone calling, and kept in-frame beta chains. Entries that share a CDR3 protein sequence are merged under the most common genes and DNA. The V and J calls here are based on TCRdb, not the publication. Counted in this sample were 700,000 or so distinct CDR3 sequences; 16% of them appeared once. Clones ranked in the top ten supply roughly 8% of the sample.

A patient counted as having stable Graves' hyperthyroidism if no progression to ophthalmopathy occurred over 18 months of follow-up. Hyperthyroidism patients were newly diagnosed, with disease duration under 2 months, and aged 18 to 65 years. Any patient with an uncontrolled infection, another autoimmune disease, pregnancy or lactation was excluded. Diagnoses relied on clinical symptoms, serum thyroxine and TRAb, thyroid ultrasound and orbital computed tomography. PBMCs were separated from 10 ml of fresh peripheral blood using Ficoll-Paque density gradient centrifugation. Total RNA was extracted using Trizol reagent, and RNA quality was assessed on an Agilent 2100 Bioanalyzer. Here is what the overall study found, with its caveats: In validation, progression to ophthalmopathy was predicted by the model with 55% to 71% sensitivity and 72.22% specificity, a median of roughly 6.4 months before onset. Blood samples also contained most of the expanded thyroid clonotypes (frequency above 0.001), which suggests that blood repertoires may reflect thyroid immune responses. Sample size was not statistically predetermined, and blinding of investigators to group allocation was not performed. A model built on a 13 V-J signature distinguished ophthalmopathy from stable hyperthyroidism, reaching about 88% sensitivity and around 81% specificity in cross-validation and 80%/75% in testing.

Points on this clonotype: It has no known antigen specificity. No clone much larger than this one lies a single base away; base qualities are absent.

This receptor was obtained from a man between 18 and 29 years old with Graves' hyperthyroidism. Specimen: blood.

The CDR3 region has the sequence CASNGAGGDEQYF. The nucleotides are TGTGCCAGTAATGGGGCAGGGGGAGACGAGCAGTACTTC. The chain is assembled from TRBV2 and TRBJ2-7, with 7 bases in between that match TRBD1. The CDR3 starts with the cysteine, ends with the phenylalanine, and has 13 residues. Of all the DNA, just the CDR3 is kept, 39 bases in frame from base 1. Via the germline V gene, CDR1 is SNHLY and CDR2 FYNNEI. After removal of 9 bases from V and 5 bases from J, the junction retains 10 bases not matched to a gene.